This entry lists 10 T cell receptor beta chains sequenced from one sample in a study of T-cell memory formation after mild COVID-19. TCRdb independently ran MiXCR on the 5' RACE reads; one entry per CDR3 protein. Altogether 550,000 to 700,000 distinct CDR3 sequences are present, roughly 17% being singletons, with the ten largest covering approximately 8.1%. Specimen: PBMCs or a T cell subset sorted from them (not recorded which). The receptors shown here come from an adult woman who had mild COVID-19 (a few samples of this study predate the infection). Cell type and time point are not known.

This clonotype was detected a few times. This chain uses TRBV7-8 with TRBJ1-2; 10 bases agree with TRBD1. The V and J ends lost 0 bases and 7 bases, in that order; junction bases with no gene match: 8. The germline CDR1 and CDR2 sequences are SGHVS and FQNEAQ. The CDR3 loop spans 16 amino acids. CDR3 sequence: CASSLATTGTGAGYTF. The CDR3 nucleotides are TGTGCCAGCAGCTTAGCGACGACAGGGACAGGGGCTGGCTACACCTTC. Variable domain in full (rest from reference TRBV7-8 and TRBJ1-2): GAGVSQSPRYKVAKRGQDVALRCDPISGHVSLFWYQQALGQGPEFLTYFQNEAQLDKSGLPSDRFFAERPEGSVSTLKIQRTQQEDSAVYLCASSLATTGTGAGYTFGSGTRLTVV.

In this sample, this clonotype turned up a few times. CDR3 amino acids: CASSQEGRINYNEQFF. DNA of the CDR3: TGCGCCAGCAGCCAAGAGGGACGGATTAACTACAATGAGCAGTTCTTC. The chain carries TRBV4-1 and TRBJ2-1; D is perhaps TRBD1 or TRBD2 (5 bases each). This CDR3 comprises 16 residues. Trimming removed 0 bases from V and 3 bases from J, with 12 bases in between. CDR1 and CDR2 (germline): MGHRA, YSYEKL.

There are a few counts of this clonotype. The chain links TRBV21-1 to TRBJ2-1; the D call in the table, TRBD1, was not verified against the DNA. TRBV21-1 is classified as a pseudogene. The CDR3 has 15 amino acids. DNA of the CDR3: TGTGCCAGCAGCAAAGATTTGGACAGATACAATGAGCAGTTCTTC. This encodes CASSKDLDRYNEQFF.

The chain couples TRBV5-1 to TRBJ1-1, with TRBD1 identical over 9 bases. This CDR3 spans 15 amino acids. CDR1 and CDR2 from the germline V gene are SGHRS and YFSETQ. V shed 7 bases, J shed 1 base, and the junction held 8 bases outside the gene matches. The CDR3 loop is CASGQGDRANTEAFF. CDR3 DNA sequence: TGCGCCAGCGGCCAAGGGGACAGGGCGAACACTGAAGCTTTCTTT.

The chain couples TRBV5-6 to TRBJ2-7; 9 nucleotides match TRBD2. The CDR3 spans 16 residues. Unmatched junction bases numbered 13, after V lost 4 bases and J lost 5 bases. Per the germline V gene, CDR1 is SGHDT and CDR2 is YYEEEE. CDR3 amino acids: CASSRTVSGSGDEQYF. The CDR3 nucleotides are TGTGCCAGCAGCCGTACGGTTAGCGGGAGCGGGGACGAGCAGTACTTC.

The CDR3 nucleotides read TGTGCCACCAGCAGGGCCGATTTCCAGCCCCAGCATTTT. Translated, it gives CATSRADFQPQHF. The chain uses TRBV15 and TRBJ1-5, with D uncertain. The germline V gene has CDR1 LNHNV and CDR2 YYDKDF (reference sequence). Trimming took 3 bases from V and 7 from J, leaving 10 bases between them. The CDR3 has 13 residues.

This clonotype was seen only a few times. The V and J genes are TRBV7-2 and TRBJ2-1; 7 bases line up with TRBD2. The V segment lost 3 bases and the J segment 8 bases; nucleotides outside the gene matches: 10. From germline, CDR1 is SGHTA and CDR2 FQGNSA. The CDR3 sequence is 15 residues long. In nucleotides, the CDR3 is TGTGCCAGCAGCTTTCAAGGGGAGGGCCGGCATGAGCAGTTCTTC. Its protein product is CASSFQGEGRHEQFF.

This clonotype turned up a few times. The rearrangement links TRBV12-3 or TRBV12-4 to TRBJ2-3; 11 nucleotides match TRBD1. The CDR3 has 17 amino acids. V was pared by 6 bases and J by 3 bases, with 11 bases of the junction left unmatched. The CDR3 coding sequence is TGTGCCAGCAGCTACGGACAGGGGGCCCATGTTACAGATACGCAGTATTTT. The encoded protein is CASSYGQGAHVTDTQYF.

CDR3 sequence reads: CSVTGKRDEQYF. In DNA form, the CDR3 reads TGCAGCGTGACAGGGAAACGGGACGAGCAGTACTTC. This sequence joins TRBV29-1 and TRBJ2-7; 7 nucleotides align to TRBD1. The CDR3 totals 12 residues. Germline assignment: CDR1 SQVTM and CDR2 ANQGSEA. Trimming cost V 6 bases and J 5 bases; bases outside gene matches: 7.

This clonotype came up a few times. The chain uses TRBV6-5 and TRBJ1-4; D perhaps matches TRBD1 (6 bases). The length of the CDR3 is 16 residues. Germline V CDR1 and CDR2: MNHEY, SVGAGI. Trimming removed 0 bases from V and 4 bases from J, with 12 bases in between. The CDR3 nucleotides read TGTGCCAGCAGTTACTCGAGGGACACCGTTAATGAAAAACTGTTTTTT. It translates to CASSYSRDTVNEKLFF.